This T cell receptor (beta chain) was recorded in a study of Ad26.COV2.S vaccination and SARS-CoV-2 variants. In the study overall: The Ad26.COV2.S arm of the COV1001 trial was where the donor was placed.

Libraries were prepared by immunoSEQ multiplex PCR; TCRdb keeps only in-frame clonotypes and omits some of them. Of about 250,000 clones in the sample, about 90% were seen once. The study, taken as a whole, reports: Post-vaccination spike-specific CD8+ and CD4+ T cell responses reportedly had substantial breadth.

Points on this clone: As yet, its antigen is unknown.

This CDR3 is built from 17 residues. Per the germline V gene, CDR1 is MNHEY and CDR2 is SVGEGT. Deletions cut 0 bases from V and 1 base from J, with 15 bases between. This sample's treatment: approximately 18 received Ad26.COV2.S at low or high dose, single or two shots; roughly 5 received placebo; per-sample allocation not given. It was on day 63 after the first vaccine or placebo injection that samples were taken. Based in Boston, the donor was an adult of 18-55 years. The chain links TRBV6-2 or TRBV6-3 to TRBJ1-1; D ambiguous. The starting material was peripheral blood, obtained in a trial of Ad26.COV2.S vaccine versus placebo. The receptor was derived from a person between 18 and 60 years old who received the Ad26.COV2.S COVID-19 vaccine or a placebo. CDR3 protein: CASSYSLLNSKNTEAFF. The CDR3 DNA sequence: TGTGCCAGCAGTTACTCACTATTGAACAGTAAGAACACTGAAGCTTTCTTT.